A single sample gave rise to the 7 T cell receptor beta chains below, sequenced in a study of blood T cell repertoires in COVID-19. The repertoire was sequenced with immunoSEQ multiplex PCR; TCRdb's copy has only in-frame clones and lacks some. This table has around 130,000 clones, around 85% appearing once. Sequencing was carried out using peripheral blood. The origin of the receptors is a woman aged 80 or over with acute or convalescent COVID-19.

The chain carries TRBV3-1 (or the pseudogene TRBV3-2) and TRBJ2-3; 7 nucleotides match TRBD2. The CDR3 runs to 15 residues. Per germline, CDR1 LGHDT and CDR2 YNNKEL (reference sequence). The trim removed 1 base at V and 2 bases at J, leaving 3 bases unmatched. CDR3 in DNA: TGTGCCAGCAGCCAAGCGGGGGGATACACAGATACGCAGTATTTT. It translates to CASSQAGGYTDTQYF.

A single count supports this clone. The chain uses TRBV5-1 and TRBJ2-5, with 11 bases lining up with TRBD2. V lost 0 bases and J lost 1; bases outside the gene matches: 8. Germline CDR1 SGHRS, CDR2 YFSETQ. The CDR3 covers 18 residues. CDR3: CASSLDRRLAGPQETQYF. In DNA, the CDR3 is TGCGCCAGCAGCTTGGACCGCCGACTAGCGGGACCCCAAGAGACCCAGTACTTC.

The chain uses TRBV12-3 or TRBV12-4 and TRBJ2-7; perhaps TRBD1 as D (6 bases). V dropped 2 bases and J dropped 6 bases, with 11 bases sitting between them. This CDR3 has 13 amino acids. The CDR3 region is CASSLLGAGEQYF. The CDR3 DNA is TGTGCCAGCAGTTTATTGGGGGCAGGCGAGCAGTACTTC.

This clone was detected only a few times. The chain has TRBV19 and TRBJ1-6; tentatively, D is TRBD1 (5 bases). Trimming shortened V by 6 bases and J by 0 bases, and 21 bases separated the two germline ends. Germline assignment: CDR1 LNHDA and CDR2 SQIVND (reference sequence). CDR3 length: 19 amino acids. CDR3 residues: CASRRGLKGSSSYNSPLHF. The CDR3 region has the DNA TGTGCCAGTAGAAGGGGACTAAAGGGGTCGAGCTCCTATAATTCACCCCTCCACTTT. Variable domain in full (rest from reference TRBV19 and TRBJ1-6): DGGITQSPKYLFRKEGQNVTLSCEQNLNHDAMYWYRQDPGQGLRLIYYSQIVNDFQKGDIAEGYSVSREKKESFPLTVTSAQKNPTAFYLCASRRGLKGSSSYNSPLHFGNGTRLTVT.

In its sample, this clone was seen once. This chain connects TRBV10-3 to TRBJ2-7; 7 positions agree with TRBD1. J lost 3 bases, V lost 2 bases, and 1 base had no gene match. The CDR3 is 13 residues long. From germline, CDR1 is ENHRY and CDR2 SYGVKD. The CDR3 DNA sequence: TGTGCCATCAGTGAGGGGACAGACTACGAGCAGTACTTC. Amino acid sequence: CAISEGTDYEQYF.

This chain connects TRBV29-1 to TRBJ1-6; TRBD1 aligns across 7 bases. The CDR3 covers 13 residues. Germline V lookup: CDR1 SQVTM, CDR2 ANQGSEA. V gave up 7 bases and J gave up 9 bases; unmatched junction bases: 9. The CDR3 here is CSAQPDRASPLHF. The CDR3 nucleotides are TGCAGCGCCCAACCTGACAGGGCTTCACCCCTCCACTTT.

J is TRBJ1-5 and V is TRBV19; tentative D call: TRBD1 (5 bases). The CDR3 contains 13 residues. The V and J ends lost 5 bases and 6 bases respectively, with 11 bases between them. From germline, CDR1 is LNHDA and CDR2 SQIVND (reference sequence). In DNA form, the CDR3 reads TGTGCCAGTAGTTCCCAGGGAGGTCAGCCCCAGCATTTT. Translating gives CASSSQGGQPQHF. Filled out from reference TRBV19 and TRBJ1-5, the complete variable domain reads DGGITQSPKYLFRKEGQNVTLSCEQNLNHDAMYWYRQDPGQGLRLIYYSQIVNDFQKGDIAEGYSVSREKKESFPLTVTSAQKNPTAFYLCASSSQGGQPQHFGDGTRLSIL.